This is a list of T cell receptor beta chains from one sample in a study of cytomegalovirus exposure and HLA in healthy donors. Profiling relied on immunoSEQ multiplex PCR, and the TCRdb table lists in-frame clones only, not all of them. The sample yields some 97,000 clones, approximately 80% seen once. The sample taken for sequencing was PBMCs. Source of these receptors: a woman aged 18 to 35 in good health and CMV-seronegative. CDR3s include the opening cysteine and the closing phenylalanine or tryptophan. D genes are given only for firm matches. Clone size is shown for a subset of rows, as once, few, many or a class of expanded clone.

d_call: NA
clone_size: NA
j_call: TRBJ1-5
v_call: TRBV28
cdr3_length: 13
cdr3_nt: TGTGCCAGCAGTTTATCCCTTAGCGGGCCCCAGCATTTT
cdr3_aa: CASSLSLSGPQHF

d_call: TRBD2
clone_size: NA
j_call: TRBJ2-3
v_call: TRBV10-3
cdr3_length: 14
cdr3_nt: TGTGCCATCAGTAGCGGGAGGCCCACAGATACGCAGTATTTT
cdr3_aa: CAISSGRPTDTQYF

d_call: TRBD2
clone_size: NA
j_call: TRBJ2-1
v_call: TRBV7-2
cdr3_length: 15
cdr3_nt: TGTGCCAGCAGCTTATCTAGCGGAAATTACAATGAGCAGTTCTTC
cdr3_aa: CASSLSSGNYNEQFF

d_call: NA
clone_size: NA
j_call: TRBJ1-6
v_call: TRBV30
cdr3_length: 14
cdr3_nt: TGTGCCTGGAGTGTAACACAGGAGAATTCACCCCTCCACTTT
cdr3_aa: CAWSVTQENSPLHF

d_call: NA
clone_size: NA
j_call: TRBJ1-6
v_call: TRBV4-1
cdr3_length: 18
cdr3_nt: TGCGCCAGCAGCCAAGATGGGGGGTCCAGCTCCTATAATTCACCCCTCCACTTT
cdr3_aa: CASSQDGGSSSYNSPLHF

d_call: NA
clone_size: NA
j_call: TRBJ2-7
v_call: TRBV5-1
cdr3_length: 15
cdr3_nt: TGCGCCAGCAATAACGTGGAGGGGCACTCCTACGAGCAGTACTTC
cdr3_aa: CASNNVEGHSYEQYF

d_call: TRBD2
clone_size: NA
j_call: TRBJ2-3
v_call: TRBV6-1
cdr3_length: 14
cdr3_nt: TGTGCCAGCAGTGAAACGCCCGGGAGGGATACGCAGTATTTT
cdr3_aa: CASSETPGRDTQYF

d_call: TRBD2
clone_size: few
j_call: TRBJ2-2
v_call: TRBV5-1
cdr3_length: 15
cdr3_nt: TGCGCCAGCAGCTTAGGACTAGCGGCGACCGGGGAGCTGTTTTTT
cdr3_aa: CASSLGLAATGELFF

d_call: NA
clone_size: NA
j_call: TRBJ2-1
v_call: TRBV2
cdr3_length: 14
cdr3_nt: TGTGCCAGCAGCCGCAGCGGATGGGACAATGAGCAGTTCTTC
cdr3_aa: CASSRSGWDNEQFF

d_call: NA
clone_size: few
j_call: TRBJ1-5
v_call: TRBV28
cdr3_length: 15
cdr3_nt: TGTGCCAGCAGTTCCCCCCGAGGGACTTATCAGCCCCAGCATTTT
cdr3_aa: CASSSPRGTYQPQHF

d_call: NA
clone_size: NA
j_call: TRBJ1-1
v_call: TRBV18
cdr3_length: 13
cdr3_nt: TGTGCCAGCTCACCTGCGGGACACACTGAAGCTTTCTTT
cdr3_aa: CASSPAGHTEAFF

d_call: NA
clone_size: NA
j_call: TRBJ1-4
v_call: TRBV30
cdr3_length: 14
cdr3_nt: TGTGCCTGTACAATCCAGCGTCATAATGAAAAACTGTTTTTT
cdr3_aa: CACTIQRHNEKLFF

d_call: TRBD1
clone_size: NA
j_call: TRBJ2-5
v_call: TRBV5-1
cdr3_length: 15
cdr3_nt: TGCGCCAGCAGCCCATATGGACAGGGGAGCGAGACCCAGTACTTC
cdr3_aa: CASSPYGQGSETQYF

d_call: TRBD1
clone_size: once
j_call: TRBJ1-1
v_call: TRBV28
cdr3_length: 14
cdr3_nt: TGTGCCAGCAGTTTGGACAGGGGGCCAGGTGAAGCTTTCTTT
cdr3_aa: CASSLDRGPGEAFF

d_call: TRBD2
clone_size: NA
j_call: TRBJ2-1
v_call: TRBV6-4
cdr3_length: 15
cdr3_nt: TGTGCCAGCAGTGACGGGAAGCGGGAGTCTAATGAGCAGTTCTTC
cdr3_aa: CASSDGKRESNEQFF

d_call: NA
clone_size: NA
j_call: TRBJ2-1
v_call: TRBV4-2
cdr3_length: 16
cdr3_nt: TGTGCCAGCAGCCTCGGGTTAACTTCGGGAGACAATGAGCAGTTCTTC
cdr3_aa: CASSLGLTSGDNEQFF

d_call: NA
clone_size: once
j_call: TRBJ2-2
v_call: TRBV28
cdr3_length: 12
cdr3_nt: TGTGCCAGCAGTTTACCCGCCGGGGAGCTGTTTTTT
cdr3_aa: CASSLPAGELFF

d_call: NA
clone_size: NA
j_call: TRBJ1-3
v_call: TRBV29-1
cdr3_length: 13
cdr3_nt: TGCAGCGTTAGTCGAGAGGGCAGAAACACCATATATTTT
cdr3_aa: CSVSREGRNTIYF

d_call: NA
clone_size: NA
j_call: TRBJ2-2
v_call: TRBV4-1
cdr3_length: 17
cdr3_nt: TGCGCCAGCAGCCCTGGTCCCAAGTACACGAACACCGGGGAGCTGTTTTTT
cdr3_aa: CASSPGPKYTNTGELFF

d_call: TRBD2
clone_size: NA
j_call: TRBJ2-5
v_call: TRBV6-6
cdr3_length: 15
cdr3_nt: TGTGCCAGCACCACTCAGCGGGGGGCACAAGAGACCCAGTACTTC
cdr3_aa: CASTTQRGAQETQYF

d_call: NA
clone_size: few
j_call: TRBJ2-7
v_call: TRBV5-6
cdr3_length: 12
cdr3_nt: TGTGCCAGCAGCGATCGGGGCTACGAGCAGTACTTC
cdr3_aa: CASSDRGYEQYF

d_call: NA
clone_size: NA
j_call: TRBJ1-2
v_call: TRBV6-5
cdr3_length: 14
cdr3_nt: TGTGCCAGCAGACAACGACAGGTTTCCTATGGCTACACCTTC
cdr3_aa: CASRQRQVSYGYTF

d_call: NA
clone_size: NA
j_call: TRBJ1-4
v_call: TRBV2
cdr3_length: 17
cdr3_nt: TGTGCCAGCAGTAAAATGGGACTCCAGGAGGCGGGTGAAAAACTGTTTTTT
cdr3_aa: CASSKMGLQEAGEKLFF

d_call: TRBD2
clone_size: NA
j_call: TRBJ2-2
v_call: TRBV10-3
cdr3_length: 20
cdr3_nt: TGTGCCATCAGTGATGGGCTAGCGGGAGGGTTCCCTAGGAACACCGGGGAGCTGTTTTTT
cdr3_aa: CAISDGLAGGFPRNTGELFF

d_call: TRBD1
clone_size: NA
j_call: TRBJ1-2
v_call: TRBV6-1
cdr3_length: 13
cdr3_nt: TGTGCCAGCAGCCCCGGACAGGTGGGGCGGTTCACCTTC
cdr3_aa: CASSPGQVGRFTF

d_call: TRBD2
clone_size: NA
j_call: TRBJ2-3
v_call: TRBV29-1
cdr3_length: 14
cdr3_nt: TGCAGCGCGGGACTAGCGGGGGGGCCGTGGGAGCAGTATTTT
cdr3_aa: CSAGLAGGPWEQYF

d_call: NA
clone_size: NA
j_call: TRBJ2-1
v_call: TRBV5-1
cdr3_length: 16
cdr3_nt: TGCGCCAGCAGCACCGGGACTGGCAGCTCCTACAATGAGCAGTTCTTC
cdr3_aa: CASSTGTGSSYNEQFF

d_call: NA
clone_size: NA
j_call: TRBJ2-1
v_call: TRBV15
cdr3_length: 15
cdr3_nt: TGTGCCACCAGCAGAGTGGCTAGCGTCTACAATGAGCAGTTCTTC
cdr3_aa: CATSRVASVYNEQFF

d_call: TRBD1
clone_size: NA
j_call: TRBJ2-7
v_call: TRBV18
cdr3_length: 13
cdr3_nt: TGTGCCAGCTCACAGGGGACAGACTACGAGCAGTACTTC
cdr3_aa: CASSQGTDYEQYF

d_call: NA
clone_size: NA
j_call: TRBJ2-1
v_call: TRBV28
cdr3_length: 11
cdr3_nt: TGTGCCAGCAGTCGACAAAATGAGCAGTTCTTC
cdr3_aa: CASSRQNEQFF

d_call: NA
clone_size: few
j_call: TRBJ2-1
v_call: TRBV4-3
cdr3_length: 15
cdr3_nt: TGCGCCAGCAGCCTGAGACGGGCAGGGCCTCGGGAGCAGTTCTTC
cdr3_aa: CASSLRRAGPREQFF

d_call: TRBD2
clone_size: NA
j_call: TRBJ2-1
v_call: TRBV5-1
cdr3_length: 20
cdr3_nt: TGCGCCAGCAGCTCGACCCTTACTAGCGGGAGGGCGGGGTTCTACAATGAGCAGTTCTTC
cdr3_aa: CASSSTLTSGRAGFYNEQFF

d_call: NA
clone_size: NA
j_call: TRBJ2-2
v_call: TRBV30
cdr3_length: 13
cdr3_nt: TGTGCCTGGAGTGTAAACGGTCCCGGGGAGCTGTTTTTT
cdr3_aa: CAWSVNGPGELFF

d_call: NA
clone_size: NA
j_call: TRBJ2-3
v_call: TRBV21-1
cdr3_length: 11
cdr3_nt: TGTGCCAGCAGCCACGGGGATACGCAGTATTTT
cdr3_aa: CASSHGDTQYF

d_call: TRBD1
clone_size: NA
j_call: TRBJ2-7
v_call: TRBV6-5
cdr3_length: 14
cdr3_nt: TGTGCCAGCAGTGGGCTTGACAGGGGTGACGAGCAGTACTTC
cdr3_aa: CASSGLDRGDEQYF

d_call: NA
clone_size: NA
j_call: TRBJ1-6
v_call: TRBV28
cdr3_length: 13
cdr3_nt: TGTGCCAGCAGCCTCCTACAGCGGTCACCCCTCCACTTT
cdr3_aa: CASSLLQRSPLHF

d_call: TRBD1
clone_size: NA
j_call: TRBJ2-7
v_call: TRBV2
cdr3_length: 16
cdr3_nt: TGTGCCAGCAGTGGTCCTGAAGGGACAGGGGCCTACGAGCAGTACTTC
cdr3_aa: CASSGPEGTGAYEQYF

d_call: TRBD1
clone_size: once
j_call: TRBJ1-3
v_call: TRBV6-1
cdr3_length: 15
cdr3_nt: TGTGCCAGCAATCAATACAGGGGGCCTGGAAACACCATATATTTT
cdr3_aa: CASNQYRGPGNTIYF

d_call: NA
clone_size: once
j_call: TRBJ2-7
v_call: TRBV19
cdr3_length: 13
cdr3_nt: TGTGCCAGTAGATCAGGGTCCAAGGACGAGCAGTACTTC
cdr3_aa: CASRSGSKDEQYF

d_call: TRBD1
clone_size: NA
j_call: TRBJ2-3
v_call: TRBV4-1
cdr3_length: 16
cdr3_nt: TGCGCCAGCAGCCAAGGACAGGGGGCCCGAACAGATACGCAGTATTTT
cdr3_aa: CASSQGQGARTDTQYF

d_call: NA
clone_size: once
j_call: TRBJ1-5
v_call: TRBV5-5
cdr3_length: 16
cdr3_nt: TGTGCCAGCAGCTTATTGGCAGTTTATAGCAATCAGCCCCAGCATTTT
cdr3_aa: CASSLLAVYSNQPQHF

d_call: NA
clone_size: few
j_call: TRBJ1-5
v_call: TRBV4-3
cdr3_length: 13
cdr3_nt: TGCGCCAGCAGCCAAGACTACAATCAGCCCCAGCATTTT
cdr3_aa: CASSQDYNQPQHF

d_call: NA
clone_size: NA
j_call: TRBJ2-5
v_call: TRBV6-5
cdr3_length: 15
cdr3_nt: TGTGCCAGCAGGAGGCGGGACCCGTCGCAAGAGACCCAGTACTTC
cdr3_aa: CASRRRDPSQETQYF

d_call: NA
clone_size: many
j_call: TRBJ2-1
v_call: TRBV19
cdr3_length: 15
cdr3_nt: TGTGCCAGTAGTAGCTCCGAATACACCTACAATGAGCAGTTCTTC
cdr3_aa: CASSSSEYTYNEQFF

d_call: NA
clone_size: once
j_call: TRBJ1-5
v_call: TRBV28
cdr3_length: 15
cdr3_nt: TGTGCCAGCAGTTTAACCAGCCTAGGCAATCAGCCCCAGCATTTT
cdr3_aa: CASSLTSLGNQPQHF

d_call: TRBD2
clone_size: NA
j_call: TRBJ2-7
v_call: TRBV6-5
cdr3_length: 15
cdr3_nt: TGTGCCAGCAGTTCGACTAGCGGGGAAAGCTACGAGCAGTACTTC
cdr3_aa: CASSSTSGESYEQYF

d_call: NA
clone_size: NA
j_call: TRBJ2-1
v_call: TRBV19
cdr3_length: 16
cdr3_nt: TGTGCCAGTAGTATTACGGCGGGGCCACCCCACAATGAGCAGTTCTTC
cdr3_aa: CASSITAGPPHNEQFF

d_call: NA
clone_size: NA
j_call: TRBJ2-1
v_call: TRBV5-6
cdr3_length: 13
cdr3_nt: TGTGCCAGCAGCTTGGCAGGGGTCAATGAGCAGTTCTTC
cdr3_aa: CASSLAGVNEQFF

d_call: TRBD2
clone_size: NA
j_call: TRBJ2-3
v_call: TRBV10-3
cdr3_length: 17
cdr3_nt: TGTGCCACCCAACCCCGGACTAGCGGGGGGGCTTGGGGAGGGCAGTATTTT
cdr3_aa: CATQPRTSGGAWGGQYF

d_call: TRBD2
clone_size: NA
j_call: TRBJ2-4
v_call: TRBV6-8
cdr3_length: 14
cdr3_nt: TGTGCCAGGAAGCGGGGGCTACCGAAAAACATTCAGTACTTC
cdr3_aa: CARKRGLPKNIQYF

d_call: TRBD1
clone_size: NA
j_call: TRBJ1-2
v_call: TRBV19
cdr3_length: 14
cdr3_nt: TGTGCCAGTAGTATTACGAACAGGGGATATGGCTACACCTTC
cdr3_aa: CASSITNRGYGYTF

d_call: NA
clone_size: NA
j_call: TRBJ1-5
v_call: TRBV30
cdr3_length: 13
cdr3_nt: TGTGCCTGGAGTCTTGATTCGCGTCAGCCCCAGCATTTT
cdr3_aa: CAWSLDSRQPQHF